This TCR beta chain emerged from a study of CD8 T cells in ankylosing spondylitis. TCRdb called the 5' RACE reads again in MiXCR, with one record for every CDR3 protein. The profile covers approximately 150,000 distinct CDR3 sequences, with roughly a third appearing a single time and 4.5% to 6% taken by the ten largest. The sample taken for sequencing was synovial fluid, either unsorted or a sorted T cell fraction (not recorded which). The clonotype originates from a male donor with ankylosing spondylitis.

The CDR3 DNA is TGTGCCAGCTCGCAACAGGGGGCGCGCGGGGCCAACGTCCTGACTTTC. Translating gives CASSQQGARGANVLTF. This chain joins TRBV18 and TRBJ2-6; 9 positions match TRBD1. Per the germline V gene, CDR1 is KGHSH and CDR2 is LQKENI. Trimming took 6 bases from V and 4 from J; bases not matched to a gene: 7. This CDR3 is built from 16 residues.